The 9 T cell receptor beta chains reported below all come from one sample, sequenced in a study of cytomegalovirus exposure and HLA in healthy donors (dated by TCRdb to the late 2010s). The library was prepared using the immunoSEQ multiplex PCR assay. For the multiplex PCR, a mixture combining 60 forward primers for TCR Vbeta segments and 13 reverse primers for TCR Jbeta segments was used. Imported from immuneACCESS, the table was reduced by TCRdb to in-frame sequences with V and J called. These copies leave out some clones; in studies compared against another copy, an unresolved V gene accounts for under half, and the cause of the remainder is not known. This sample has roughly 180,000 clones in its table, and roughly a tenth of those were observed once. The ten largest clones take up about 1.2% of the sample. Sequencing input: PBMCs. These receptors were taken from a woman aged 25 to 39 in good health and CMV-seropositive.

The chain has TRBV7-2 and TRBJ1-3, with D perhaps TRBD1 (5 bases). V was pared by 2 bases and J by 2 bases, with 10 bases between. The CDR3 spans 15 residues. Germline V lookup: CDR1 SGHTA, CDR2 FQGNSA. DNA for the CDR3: TGTGCCAGCAGCTTAAGTTCAGGGCCTGGAAACACCATATATTTT. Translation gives CASSLSSGPGNTIYF. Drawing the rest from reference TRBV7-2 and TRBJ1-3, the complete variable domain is GAGVSQSPSNKVTEKGKDVELRCDPISGHTALYWYRQSLGQGLEFLIYFQGNSAPDKSGLPSDRFSAERTGGSVSTLTIQRTQQEDSAVYLCASSLSSGPGNTIYFGEGSWLTVV.

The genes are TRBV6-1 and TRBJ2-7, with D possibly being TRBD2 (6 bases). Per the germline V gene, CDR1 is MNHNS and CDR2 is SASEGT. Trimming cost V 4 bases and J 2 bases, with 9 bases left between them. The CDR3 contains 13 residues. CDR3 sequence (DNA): TGTGCCAGCAGTGTATGGGGGGCCTACGAGCAGTACTTC. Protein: CASSVWGAYEQYF.

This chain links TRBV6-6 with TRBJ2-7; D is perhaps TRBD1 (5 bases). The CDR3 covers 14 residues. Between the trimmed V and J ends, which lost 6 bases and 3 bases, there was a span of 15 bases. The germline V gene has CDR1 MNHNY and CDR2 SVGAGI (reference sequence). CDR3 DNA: TGTGCCAGCAGGGCGGACACTGGACGCTACGAGCAGTACTTC. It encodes CASRADTGRYEQYF.

In nucleotides, the CDR3 is TGCGCCAGCAGCCCCCCGTTGGCAGGGGTAGTCCACAATGAGCAGTTCTTC. It specifies CASSPPLAGVVHNEQFF. The V gene is TRBV4-1, the J gene TRBJ2-1; the D gene is possibly TRBD1 (6 bases). The CDR3 covers 17 residues. Between the trimmed V and J ends, which lost 4 bases and 5 bases, there was a span of 21 bases. Germline loops: CDR1 MGHRA, CDR2 YSYEKL.

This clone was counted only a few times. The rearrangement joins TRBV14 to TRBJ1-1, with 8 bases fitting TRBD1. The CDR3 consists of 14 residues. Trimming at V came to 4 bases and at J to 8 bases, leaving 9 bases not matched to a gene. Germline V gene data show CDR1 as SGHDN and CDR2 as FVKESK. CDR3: CASSLTGGSVEAFF. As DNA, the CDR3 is TGTGCCAGCAGCCTTACAGGGGGTAGCGTCGAAGCTTTCTTT.

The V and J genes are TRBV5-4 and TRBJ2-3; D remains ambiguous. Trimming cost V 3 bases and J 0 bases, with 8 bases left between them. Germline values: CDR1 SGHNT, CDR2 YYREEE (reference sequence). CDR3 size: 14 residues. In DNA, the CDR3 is TGTGCCAGCAGCTCTTATACTAGCACAGATACGCAGTATTTT. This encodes CASSSYTSTDTQYF.

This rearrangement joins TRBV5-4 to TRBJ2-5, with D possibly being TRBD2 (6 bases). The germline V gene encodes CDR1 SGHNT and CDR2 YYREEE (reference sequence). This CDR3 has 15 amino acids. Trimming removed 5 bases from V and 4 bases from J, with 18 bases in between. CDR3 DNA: TGTGCCAGCAGGTCCGCCGGGGAGGTCATAGAGACCCAGTACTTC. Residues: CASRSAGEVIETQYF.

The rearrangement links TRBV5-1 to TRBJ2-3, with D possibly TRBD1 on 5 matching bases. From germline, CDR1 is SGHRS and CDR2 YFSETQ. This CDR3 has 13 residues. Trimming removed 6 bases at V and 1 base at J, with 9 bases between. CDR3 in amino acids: CASTIQGTDTQYF. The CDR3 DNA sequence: TGCGCCAGCACGATACAGGGCACAGATACGCAGTATTTT. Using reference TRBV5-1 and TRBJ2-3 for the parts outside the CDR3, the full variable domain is KAGVTQTPRYLIKTRGQQVTLSCSPISGHRSVSWYQQTPGQGLQFLFEYFSETQRNKGNFPGRFSGRQFSNSRSEMNVSTLELGDSALYLCASTIQGTDTQYFGPGTRLTVL.

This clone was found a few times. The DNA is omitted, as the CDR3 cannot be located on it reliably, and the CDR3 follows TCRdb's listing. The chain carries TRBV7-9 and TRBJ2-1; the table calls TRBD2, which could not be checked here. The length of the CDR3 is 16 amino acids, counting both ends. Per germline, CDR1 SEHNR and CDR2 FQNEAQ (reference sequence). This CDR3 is CASSREWASGTDEGFF.